Below, 19 T cell receptor beta chains from the same sample are listed, as sequenced in a study of blood T cell repertoires in COVID-19. TCRdb keeps only in-frame clones here, not all; method: immunoSEQ multiplex PCR. The data show some 48,000 clones, roughly 85% seen once. The sample taken for sequencing was peripheral blood. These TCRs come from an elderly woman with acute or convalescent COVID-19.

The rearrangement links TRBV30 to TRBJ1-2, with 8 bases that match TRBD1. This CDR3 is 13 amino acids long. J lost 2 bases, V lost 4 bases, and 3 bases had no gene match. Germline V gene lookup returns CDR1 GTSNPN and CDR2 SVGIG (reference sequence). The CDR3 reads CAWTNRGNYGYTF. The CDR3 DNA reads TGTGCCTGGACTAACAGGGGGAACTATGGCTACACCTTC.

The V call is TRBV11-2, the J call TRBJ1-1, with D uncertain. The CDR3 runs to 12 residues. CDR1 is SGHAT, CDR2 FQNNGV, per germline. V was clipped by 4 bases and J by 12 bases, with 15 bases between them. CDR3 coding DNA: TGTGCCAGCAGCTACGTAAGAACAGAGACTTTCTTT. Translating it yields CASSYVRTETFF.

V usage is TRBV7-6 and J usage is TRBJ2-2, with 7 bases matching TRBD1. CDR1 and CDR2 (germline): SGHVS, FNYEAQ. This CDR3 is built from 16 residues. V was pared by 5 bases and J by 0 bases, with 6 bases of the junction left unmatched. This CDR3 is CASSPLTGTNTGELFF. The CDR3 DNA reads as TGTGCCAGCAGCCCCCTGACAGGGACGAACACCGGGGAGCTGTTTTTT.

This chain connects TRBV6-5 to TRBJ1-2; 9 nucleotides line up with TRBD1. CDR1 and CDR2 from the germline V gene are MNHEY and SVGAGI. V was clipped by 4 bases and J by 4 bases; unmatched bases: 7. This CDR3 comprises 15 residues. The CDR3 loop reads CASSSRDRVGYGYTF. The CDR3 DNA is TGTGCCAGCAGTTCCCGGGACAGGGTTGGCTATGGCTACACCTTC.

This clone was seen only a few times. The genes are TRBV5-4 and TRBJ2-2; D call uncertain. This CDR3 has 14 amino acids. CDR1 is SGHNT, CDR2 YYREEE, per germline (reference sequence). V lost 1 base to trimming and J lost 9 bases, with 13 bases between them. DNA for the CDR3: TGTGCCAGCAGCTTGTCCCTCGCGAGGCGGGAGCTGTTTTTT. Encoded protein: CASSLSLARRELFF.

The chain employs TRBV5-6 and TRBJ1-2; TRBD1 aligns across 7 bases. V shed 2 bases and J 0 bases; nucleotides not matched to a gene: 4. Germline V gene lookup returns CDR1 SGHDT and CDR2 YYEEEE. The length of the CDR3 is 15 residues. DNA for the CDR3: TGTGCCAGCAGCTTAAGACAGGGCCCTAACTATGGCTACACCTTC. It encodes CASSLRQGPNYGYTF. Looking up the rest from reference TRBV5-6 and TRBJ1-2 gives the full variable domain: DAGVTQSPTHLIKTRGQQVTLRCSPKSGHDTVSWYQQALGQGPQFIFQYYEEEERQRGNFPDRFSGHQFPNYSSELNVNALLLGDSALYLCASSLRQGPNYGYTFGSGTRLTVV.

The rearrangement links TRBV19 to TRBJ1-5; 7 bases line up with TRBD1. The CDR3 contains 16 residues. V trimming: 4 bases; J trimming: 0 bases; junction bases outside the gene matches: 6. The germline V gene has CDR1 LNHDA and CDR2 SQIVND (reference sequence). The CDR3 spells CASSTLGTDSNQPQHF. CDR3 nucleotides: TGTGCCAGTAGTACGTTAGGGACAGATAGCAATCAGCCCCAGCATTTT.

The CDR3 bases are TGCAGCGCTGGCGAGACAGAGGCTTTCTTT. It yields the protein CSAGETEAFF. The chain combines TRBV29-1 with TRBJ1-1; possibly TRBD1 for D (5 bases). Trimming removed 7 bases from V and 11 bases from J, with 14 bases in between. Per germline, CDR1 SQVTM and CDR2 ANQGSEA. This CDR3 spans 10 amino acids.

The chain couples TRBV5-6 to TRBJ1-3, with D unclear. This CDR3 has 15 residues. CDR1 SGHDT and CDR2 YYEEEE come from the germline V gene. V dropped 1 base and J dropped 0 bases, with 8 bases sitting between them. The CDR3 region is CASSLWRDSGNTIYF. For the CDR3, the DNA is TGTGCCAGCAGCTTGTGGAGGGACTCTGGAAACACCATATATTTT.

The V gene is TRBV2, the J gene TRBJ1-1, with TRBD1 matching over 7 bases. The V gene's germline CDR1 is SNHLY and CDR2 FYNNEI. J was trimmed by 4 bases and V by 6 bases; bases with no gene match: 5. This CDR3 spans 13 amino acids. The DNA for the CDR3 is TGTGCCAGCAGCCCGTCAGGGGGCACTGAAGCTTTCTTT. Translated: CASSPSGGTEAFF.

The V and J genes are TRBV9 and TRBJ1-6, with 8 bases aligning to TRBD1. J lost 7 bases, V lost 3 bases, and 6 bases had no gene match. Germline V gene lookup returns CDR1 SGDLS and CDR2 YYNGEE. There are 15 residues in the CDR3. In DNA form, the CDR3 reads TGTGCCAGCAGCGCAGGACAGGGTGGGAATTCACCCCTCCACTTT. Translated: CASSAGQGGNSPLHF.

The table lists this clone with a count of one. The rearrangement uses TRBV7-3 and TRBJ2-3, with TRBD2 matching over 11 bases. V lost 3 bases and J lost 4; bases outside the gene matches: 3. CDR1 is SGHTA and CDR2 is FQGTGA in the germline V gene. The CDR3 loop spans 15 amino acids. The CDR3 region has the DNA TGTGCCAGCAGCTTGGTAGCGGGGGGGCCAGATACGCAGTATTTT. This encodes CASSLVAGGPDTQYF.

The genes are TRBV3-1 (or the pseudogene TRBV3-2) and TRBJ1-1, with 9 bases identical to TRBD1. With 4 bases clipped from V and 7 bases from J, the junction kept 4 bases outside the gene matches. This CDR3 is built from 13 residues. Germline lookup yields CDR1 LGHDT and CDR2 YNNKEL (reference sequence). In nucleotides, the CDR3 is TGTGCCAGCAGCCCTCGGACAGGGGATGAAGCTTTCTTT. The encoded protein is CASSPRTGDEAFF.

The rearrangement links TRBV10-3 to TRBJ2-6; D possibly corresponds to TRBD2 (6 bases). Germline lookup yields CDR1 ENHRY and CDR2 SYGVKD. Trimming took off 10 bases at V and 4 bases at J, with 17 bases between the two ends. The CDR3 has 15 residues. The CDR3 DNA follows: TGTGCCACTGGGGGGTCCATGAGCGGGGCCAACGTCCTGACTTTC. It encodes CATGGSMSGANVLTF.

V and J are TRBV5-6 and TRBJ1-2, with TRBD1 matching over 12 bases. V trimming: 4 bases; J trimming: 1 base; junction bases outside the gene matches: 5. The V gene's germline CDR1 is SGHDT and CDR2 YYEEEE. This CDR3 is 16 amino acids long. The CDR3 is CASSHGTGGNNYGYTF. CDR3 in DNA: TGTGCCAGCAGCCATGGGACAGGGGGCAATAACTATGGCTACACCTTC.

The chain uses TRBV11-2 and TRBJ2-7; 9 bases line up with TRBD1. This CDR3 contains 15 residues. The V and J ends lost 1 base and 3 bases, in that order; junction bases with no gene match: 4. Germline CDR1 and CDR2: SGHAT and FQNNGV. Here the CDR3 reads CASSLGGTGIYEQYF. The CDR3 region has the DNA TGTGCCAGCAGCTTAGGTGGGACAGGGATCTACGAGCAGTACTTC.

V is TRBV10-3 and J is TRBJ1-2; 9 bases line up with TRBD1. The CDR3 is 17 amino acids. With 3 bases clipped from V and 3 bases from J, the junction kept 11 bases outside the gene matches. Germline assignment: CDR1 ENHRY and CDR2 SYGVKD. The CDR3 loop is CAISEHAGQGEDYGYTF. The CDR3 DNA reads TGTGCCATCAGTGAACACGCGGGACAGGGAGAAGACTATGGCTACACCTTC.

The CDR3 DNA reads as TGTGCCAGCAGCCGGGACAGGGGGGGAAACACCATATATTTT. Translated, it gives CASSRDRGGNTIYF. The V call is TRBV2, the J call TRBJ1-3, with 11 positions matching TRBD1. There are 14 residues in the CDR3. After removal of 6 bases from V and 4 bases from J, the junction contained 2 bases not matched to a gene. Germline loops: CDR1 SNHLY, CDR2 FYNNEI.

The gene calls are TRBV5-1 and TRBJ2-7; D may be TRBD1 (5 bases). Germline V gene sequence: CDR1 SGHRS, CDR2 YFSETQ. The CDR3 loop spans 14 amino acids. Trimming took off 2 bases at V and 4 bases at J, with 13 bases between the two ends. The chain's CDR3 is CASSLIGDLYEQYF. CDR3 sequence (DNA): TGCGCCAGCAGCTTAATAGGGGATTTGTACGAGCAGTACTTC. Filled out from reference TRBV5-1 and TRBJ2-7, the complete variable domain reads KAGVTQTPRYLIKTRGQQVTLSCSPISGHRSVSWYQQTPGQGLQFLFEYFSETQRNKGNFPGRFSGRQFSNSRSEMNVSTLELGDSALYLCASSLIGDLYEQYFGPGTRLTVT.